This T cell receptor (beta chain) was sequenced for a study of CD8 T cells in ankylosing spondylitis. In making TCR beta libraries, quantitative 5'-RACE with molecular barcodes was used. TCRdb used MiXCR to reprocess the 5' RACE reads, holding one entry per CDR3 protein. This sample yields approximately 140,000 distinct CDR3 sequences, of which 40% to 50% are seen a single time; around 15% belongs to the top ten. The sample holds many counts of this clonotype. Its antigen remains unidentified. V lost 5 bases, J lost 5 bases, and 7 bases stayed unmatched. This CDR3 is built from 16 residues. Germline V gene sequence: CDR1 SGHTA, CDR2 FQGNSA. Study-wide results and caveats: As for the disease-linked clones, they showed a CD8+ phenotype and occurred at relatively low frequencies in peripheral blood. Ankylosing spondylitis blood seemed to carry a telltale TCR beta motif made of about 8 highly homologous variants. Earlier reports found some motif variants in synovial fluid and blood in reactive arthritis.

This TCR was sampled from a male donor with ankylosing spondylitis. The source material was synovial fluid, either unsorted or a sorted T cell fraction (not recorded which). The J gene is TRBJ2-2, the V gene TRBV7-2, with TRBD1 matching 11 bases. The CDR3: CASSRDRGVWTGELFF. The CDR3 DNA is TGTGCCAGCAGCCGGGACAGGGGGGTATGGACCGGGGAGCTGTTTTTT. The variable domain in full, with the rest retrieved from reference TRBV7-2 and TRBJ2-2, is GAGVSQSPSNKVTEKGKDVELRCDPISGHTALYWYRQSLGQGLEFLIYFQGNSAPDKSGLPSDRFSAERTGGSVSTLTIQRTQQEDSAVYLCASSRDRGVWTGELFFGEGSRLTVL.